Sequencing of this T cell receptor beta chain was carried out in a study of CD8+CD57+ T cells in acquired aplastic anemia. Study-level background: Sorted CD4+ and CD8+ cells yielded roughly 3.2 ug of DNA on average.

Sequenced patients had shown CD8+CD57+ cell expansion by flow cytometry. Patients were treatment-naive when blood was sampled. The template used for profiling TCR beta VDJ and CDR3 was genomic DNA. TCRdb re-derived calls from the reads in MiXCR, one entry per CDR3 protein. This table has under 350,000 distinct CDR3 sequences, under 65% appearing once. Broader study findings: Patients were compared with controls for CD8+ Simpson's diversity, and no significant difference emerged. Common to patients and controls were twenty-nine CD8+ CDR3 sequences.

This clonotype was recorded many times. No antigen is known for it. The sequenced material came from sorted CD4+, CD8+, or CD8+CD57+ T cells (not recorded which) from PBMCs. The TCR was taken from a human donor with aplastic anemia.

The CDR3 nucleotides are TGTGCCAGCAGTGATGATCGAGTCAGGGGGCCCCGTGAAAAACTGTTTTTT. Residues: CASSDDRVRGPREKLFF. The chain uses TRBV25-1 and TRBJ1-4; TRBD1 matches at 8 bases. The CDR3 has 17 residues. The ends lost 3 bases at V and 7 bases at J; junction bases unmatched: 13. Germline V gives CDR1 MGHDK, CDR2 SYGVNS.